The rows below give T cell receptor beta chains drawn from one sample of a study of cytomegalovirus exposure and HLA in healthy donors. Data came from immunoSEQ multiplex PCR; TCRdb stores just in-frame clones and leaves some out. The table gives around 60,000 clones; the top ten clones make up about 3.6% of it. The sequenced material came from PBMCs. The origin of the receptors is a woman in her late teens or twenties in good health and CMV-seronegative. Both conserved end residues are part of each CDR3. The order of the fields is D gene, J gene, V gene, CDR3 protein, CDR3 DNA. The D gene is left open where the match is weak.

D gene: TRBD1; J gene: TRBJ2-5; V gene: TRBV30; CDR3 protein: CAWTLQGVKAQYF; CDR3 DNA: TGTGCCTGGACCTTACAGGGGGTTAAGGCCCAGTACTTC
D gene: NA; J gene: TRBJ2-2; V gene: TRBV7-6; CDR3 protein: CASSNQGIGTGELFF; CDR3 DNA: TGTGCCAGCAGCAATCAGGGGATAGGGACCGGGGAGCTGTTTTTT
D gene: NA; J gene: TRBJ2-1; V gene: TRBV5-1; CDR3 protein: CASSLEGTDNEQFF; CDR3 DNA: TGCGCCAGCAGCTTAGAGGGTACCGACAATGAGCAGTTCTTC
D gene: TRBD2; J gene: TRBJ2-3; V gene: TRBV29-1; CDR3 protein: CSAAGGAGDTQYF; CDR3 DNA: TGCAGCGCCGCCGGGGGGGCCGGGGATACGCAGTATTTT
D gene: NA; J gene: TRBJ1-2; V gene: TRBV11-3; CDR3 protein: CASSLDLGGEEGYTF; CDR3 DNA: TGTGCCAGCAGCTTAGATCTAGGCGGAGAGGAAGGCTACACCTTC
D gene: NA; J gene: TRBJ2-5; V gene: TRBV5-1; CDR3 protein: CASSLEAQETQYF; CDR3 DNA: TGCGCCAGCAGCTTGGAAGCCCAAGAGACCCAGTACTTC
D gene: NA; J gene: TRBJ1-1; V gene: TRBV5-1; CDR3 protein: CASSLEQGIGAFF; CDR3 DNA: TGCGCCAGCAGCTTGGAACAGGGTATAGGAGCTTTCTTT
D gene: TRBD2; J gene: TRBJ2-3; V gene: TRBV29-1; CDR3 protein: CSVPQLAGGGDTQYF; CDR3 DNA: TGCAGCGTGCCCCAACTAGCGGGGGGAGGCGATACGCAGTATTTT
D gene: TRBD1; J gene: TRBJ2-6; V gene: TRBV18; CDR3 protein: CASSPRGHSGANVLTF; CDR3 DNA: TGTGCCAGCTCACCGAGGGGGCACTCTGGGGCCAACGTCCTGACTTTC
D gene: NA; J gene: TRBJ1-5; V gene: TRBV30; CDR3 protein: CAWSPGTQPQHF; CDR3 DNA: TGTGCCTGGAGCCCGGGAACTCAGCCCCAGCATTTT
D gene: TRBD1; J gene: TRBJ1-4; V gene: TRBV23-1; CDR3 protein: CASSHNRDRGTAGEKLFF; CDR3 DNA: TGCGCCAGCAGCCATAACCGGGACAGGGGGACTGCCGGTGAAAAACTGTTTTTT
D gene: TRBD1; J gene: TRBJ1-6; V gene: TRBV13; CDR3 protein: CASSFVGTADSSLHF; CDR3 DNA: TGTGCCAGCAGCTTCGTCGGGACAGCGGATTCATCCCTCCACTTT
D gene: TRBD1; J gene: TRBJ2-7; V gene: TRBV10-3; CDR3 protein: CAIRPGQGALEQYF; CDR3 DNA: TGTGCCATCAGACCGGGACAGGGGGCTTTGGAGCAGTACTTC
D gene: TRBD1; J gene: TRBJ2-7; V gene: TRBV5-1; CDR3 protein: CASSLQGAVEQYF; CDR3 DNA: TGCGCCAGCAGCTTACAGGGGGCAGTTGAGCAGTACTTC
D gene: NA; J gene: TRBJ1-1; V gene: TRBV30; CDR3 protein: CAWSRGTVLNTEAFF; CDR3 DNA: TGTGCCTGGAGTAGGGGGACCGTCTTGAACACTGAAGCTTTCTTT
D gene: TRBD1; J gene: TRBJ2-1; V gene: TRBV6-1; CDR3 protein: CASTGTGVNEQFF; CDR3 DNA: TGTGCCAGCACCGGGACAGGGGTAAATGAGCAGTTCTTC
D gene: TRBD1; J gene: TRBJ2-3; V gene: TRBV6-5; CDR3 protein: CASSSAGTGSIDTQYF; CDR3 DNA: TGTGCCAGCAGTTCCGCCGGGACAGGGAGTATAGATACGCAGTATTTT
D gene: TRBD2; J gene: TRBJ2-7; V gene: TRBV30; CDR3 protein: CAWMGGSSYEQYF; CDR3 DNA: TGTGCCTGGATGGGGGGGAGCTCCTACGAGCAGTACTTC
D gene: NA; J gene: TRBJ1-1; V gene: TRBV27; CDR3 protein: CASSNTGEAFF; CDR3 DNA: TGTGCCAGCAGTAATACGGGGGAAGCTTTCTTT
D gene: TRBD1; J gene: TRBJ2-5; V gene: TRBV18; CDR3 protein: CASSPRQGKETQYF; CDR3 DNA: TGTGCCAGCTCACCAAGACAGGGAAAAGAGACCCAGTACTTC
D gene: TRBD1; J gene: TRBJ1-1; V gene: TRBV30; CDR3 protein: CAWSPGQGNTEAFF; CDR3 DNA: TGTGCCTGGAGCCCCGGACAGGGAAACACTGAAGCTTTCTTT
D gene: NA; J gene: TRBJ1-5; V gene: TRBV7-2; CDR3 protein: CASSPSSVSNQPQHF; CDR3 DNA: TGTGCCAGCAGCCCATCCTCGGTTAGCAATCAGCCCCAGCATTTT
D gene: NA; J gene: TRBJ1-6; V gene: TRBV30; CDR3 protein: CAWSVFGPNSPLHF; CDR3 DNA: TGTGCCTGGAGTGTTTTTGGGCCTAATTCACCCCTCCACTTT
D gene: NA; J gene: TRBJ2-1; V gene: TRBV29-1; CDR3 protein: CSVEGTQEALYNEQFF; CDR3 DNA: TGCAGCGTTGAGGGGACACAAGAGGCTTTATACAATGAGCAGTTCTTC
D gene: NA; J gene: TRBJ1-5; V gene: TRBV15; CDR3 protein: CATSSSGRRANQPQHF; CDR3 DNA: TGTGCCACCAGCTCCTCGGGGCGGAGGGCGAATCAGCCCCAGCATTTT
D gene: TRBD2; J gene: TRBJ2-3; V gene: TRBV9; CDR3 protein: CASSVQTSGKGTDTQYF; CDR3 DNA: TGTGCCAGCAGCGTCCAGACTAGCGGGAAAGGGACGGATACGCAGTATTTT
D gene: NA; J gene: TRBJ1-4; V gene: TRBV5-1; CDR3 protein: CASSSSSGGWNEKLFF; CDR3 DNA: TGCGCCAGCAGTTCCTCAAGCGGGGGATGGAATGAAAAACTGTTTTTT
D gene: NA; J gene: TRBJ2-4; V gene: TRBV6-5; CDR3 protein: CASSYSGAAKNIQYF; CDR3 DNA: TGTGCCAGCAGTTACTCGGGCGCAGCCAAAAACATTCAGTACTTC
D gene: TRBD1; J gene: TRBJ2-3; V gene: TRBV19; CDR3 protein: CASSSGQGTSSTDTQYF; CDR3 DNA: TGTGCCAGTAGTAGTGGACAGGGAACCTCTAGCACAGATACGCAGTATTTT
D gene: TRBD2; J gene: TRBJ2-5; V gene: TRBV2; CDR3 protein: CASGGVETQYF; CDR3 DNA: TGTGCCAGCGGGGGGGTTGAGACCCAGTACTTC
D gene: TRBD2; J gene: TRBJ2-7; V gene: TRBV14; CDR3 protein: CASSQDTSGYEQYF; CDR3 DNA: TGTGCCAGCAGCCAAGACACTAGCGGCTACGAGCAGTACTTC
D gene: NA; J gene: TRBJ2-7; V gene: TRBV5-4; CDR3 protein: CASSLSQDYEQYF; CDR3 DNA: TGTGCCAGCAGCTTGAGTCAGGACTACGAGCAGTACTTC
D gene: NA; J gene: TRBJ1-6; V gene: TRBV6-1; CDR3 protein: CASSDLQSPLHF; CDR3 DNA: TGTGCCAGCAGTGACCTACAGTCACCCCTCCACTTT
D gene: NA; J gene: TRBJ2-7; V gene: TRBV6-5; CDR3 protein: CASSYRQAGYEQYF; CDR3 DNA: TGTGCCAGCAGTTACAGGCAGGCGGGCTACGAGCAGTACTTC
D gene: NA; J gene: TRBJ1-4; V gene: TRBV5-6; CDR3 protein: CASSLGQGGEKLFF; CDR3 DNA: TGTGCCAGCAGCTTGGGGCAGGGTGGCGAAAAACTGTTTTTT
D gene: TRBD1; J gene: TRBJ2-6; V gene: TRBV4-2; CDR3 protein: CASSRNRDSNYGANVLTF; CDR3 DNA: TGTGCCAGCAGCCGTAACCGGGACAGCAACTATGGGGCCAACGTCCTGACTTTC
D gene: NA; J gene: TRBJ2-7; V gene: TRBV6-1; CDR3 protein: CASSESGTLSSEQYF; CDR3 DNA: TGTGCCAGCAGTGAATCGGGTACCCTCAGTAGCGAGCAGTACTTC
D gene: NA; J gene: TRBJ2-7; V gene: TRBV6-4; CDR3 protein: CASTSTGHLAYEQYF; CDR3 DNA: TGTGCCAGCACCTCAACAGGTCACTTAGCCTACGAGCAGTACTTC
D gene: NA; J gene: TRBJ1-1; V gene: TRBV11-2; CDR3 protein: CASSPPLVFGTEAFF; CDR3 DNA: TGTGCCAGCAGCCCTCCGCTAGTTTTTGGCACTGAAGCTTTCTTT
D gene: NA; J gene: TRBJ1-5; V gene: TRBV28; CDR3 protein: CASSRDSNQPQHF; CDR3 DNA: TGTGCCAGCAGTCGGGATAGCAATCAGCCCCAGCATTTT
D gene: NA; J gene: TRBJ2-7; V gene: TRBV27; CDR3 protein: CASSFDRVSYEQYF; CDR3 DNA: TGTGCCAGCAGTTTTGATCGGGTGTCCTACGAGCAGTACTTC
D gene: NA; J gene: TRBJ1-5; V gene: TRBV10-2; CDR3 protein: CASGTGVGGNQPQHF; CDR3 DNA: TGCGCCAGCGGGACGGGGGTCGGGGGGAATCAGCCCCAGCATTTT
D gene: NA; J gene: TRBJ1-1; V gene: TRBV11-3; CDR3 protein: CASSLRELGLYTEAFF; CDR3 DNA: TGTGCCAGCAGCTTAAGGGAGTTAGGGCTGTACACTGAAGCTTTCTTT
D gene: NA; J gene: TRBJ1-2; V gene: TRBV6-1; CDR3 protein: CASGGTAPLNYGYTF; CDR3 DNA: TGTGCCAGCGGGGGGACGGCGCCCCTTAACTATGGCTACACCTTC
D gene: TRBD2; J gene: TRBJ2-1; V gene: TRBV5-1; CDR3 protein: CASSLVASGPRGNEQFF; CDR3 DNA: TGCGCCAGCAGCTTGGTGGCTAGCGGGCCCAGGGGCAATGAGCAGTTCTTC
D gene: NA; J gene: TRBJ2-2; V gene: TRBV28; CDR3 protein: CASRVGANTGELFF; CDR3 DNA: TGTGCCAGCAGGGTTGGAGCGAACACCGGGGAGCTGTTTTTT
D gene: NA; J gene: TRBJ1-2; V gene: TRBV9; CDR3 protein: CASSPYWGGLNTDNYGYTF; CDR3 DNA: TGTGCCAGCAGCCCATACTGGGGGGGGCTAAATACCGATAACTATGGCTACACCTTC
D gene: TRBD1; J gene: TRBJ2-5; V gene: TRBV27; CDR3 protein: CASSPETGAETQYF; CDR3 DNA: TGTGCCAGCAGTCCAGAGACAGGGGCAGAGACCCAGTACTTC
D gene: TRBD2; J gene: TRBJ2-7; V gene: TRBV29-1; CDR3 protein: CSVSGGSSYEQYF; CDR3 DNA: TGCAGCGTTTCGGGGGGGTCGTCCTACGAGCAGTACTTC